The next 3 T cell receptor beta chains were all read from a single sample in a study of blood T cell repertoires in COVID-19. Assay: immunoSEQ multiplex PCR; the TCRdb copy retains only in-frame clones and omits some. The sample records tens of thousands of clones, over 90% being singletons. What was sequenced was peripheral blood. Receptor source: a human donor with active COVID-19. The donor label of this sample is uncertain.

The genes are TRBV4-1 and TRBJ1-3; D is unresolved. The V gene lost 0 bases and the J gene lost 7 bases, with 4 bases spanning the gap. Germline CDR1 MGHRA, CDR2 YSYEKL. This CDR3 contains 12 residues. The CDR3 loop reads CASSQDINTIYF. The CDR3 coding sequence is TGCGCCAGCAGCCAAGATATCAACACCATATATTTT.

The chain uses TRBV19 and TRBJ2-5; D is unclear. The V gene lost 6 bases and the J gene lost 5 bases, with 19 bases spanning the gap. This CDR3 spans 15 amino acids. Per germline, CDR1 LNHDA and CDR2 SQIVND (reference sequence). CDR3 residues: CASSPAASRWETQYF. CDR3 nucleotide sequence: TGTGCCAGTAGCCCCGCCGCCTCTAGGTGGGAGACCCAGTACTTC.

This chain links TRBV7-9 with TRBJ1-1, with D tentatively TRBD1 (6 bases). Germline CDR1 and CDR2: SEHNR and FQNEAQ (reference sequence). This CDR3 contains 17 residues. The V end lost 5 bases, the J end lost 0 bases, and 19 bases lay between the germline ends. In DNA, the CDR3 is TGTGCCAGCAGCCCGGGCGGGCGGGGGCCGGTGAACACTGAAGCTTTCTTT. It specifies CASSPGGRGPVNTEAFF.